What follows is one T cell receptor beta chain and its context. Its antigen is currently unknown. This CDR3 is 14 amino acids long. Trimming cost V 7 bases and J 8 bases; bases outside gene matches: 9. CDR1 MNHEY and CDR2 SVGAGI come from the germline V gene. The record originates from a study of T cell responses to AZD1222 COVID-19 vaccine. The study, taken as a whole, reports: Nearly half of spike-specific TCRs reportedly target variant regions that are unmutated in the B.1.351 and B.1.1.7 variants. Among vaccine-associated CD4 TCRs, coverage spanned spike, with dominance at 160-218 and 743-854. It was only a handful of AZD1222 recipients who were seropositive at baseline.

Generated by immunoSEQ multiplex PCR, the TCRdb table keeps only in-frame clones and is missing some. This sample carries some 150,000 clones, 92% of them seen once, and the ten largest clones take around 4.6%. This chain uses TRBV6-5 with TRBJ2-4, with 9 nucleotides matching TRBD1. The sequence derives from an adult in good health. Source: peripheral blood, taken on day 0 of MenACWY control vaccination. The CDR3 loop reads CASTEGDRVDIQYF. The CDR3 region has the DNA TGTGCCAGCACAGAAGGGGACAGGGTTGACATTCAGTACTTC.